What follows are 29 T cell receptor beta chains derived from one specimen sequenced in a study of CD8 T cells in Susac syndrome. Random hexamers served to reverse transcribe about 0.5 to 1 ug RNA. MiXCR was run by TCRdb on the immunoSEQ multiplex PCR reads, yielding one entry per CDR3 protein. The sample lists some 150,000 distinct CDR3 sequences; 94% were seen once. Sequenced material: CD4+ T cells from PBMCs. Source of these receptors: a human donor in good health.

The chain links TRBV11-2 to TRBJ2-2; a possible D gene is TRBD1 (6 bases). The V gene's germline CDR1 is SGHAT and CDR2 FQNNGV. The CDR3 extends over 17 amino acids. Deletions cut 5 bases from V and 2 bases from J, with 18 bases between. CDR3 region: CASSHSPGQPNTGELFF. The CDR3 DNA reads TGTGCCAGCAGCCACTCCCCCGGACAGCCTAACACCGGGGAGCTGTTTTTT.

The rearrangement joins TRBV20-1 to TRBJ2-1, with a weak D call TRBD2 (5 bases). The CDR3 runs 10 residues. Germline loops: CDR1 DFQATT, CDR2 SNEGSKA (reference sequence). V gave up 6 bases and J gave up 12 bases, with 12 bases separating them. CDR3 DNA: TGCAGTGCAGCGGTTGGGAGGCAGTTCTTC. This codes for CSAAVGRQFF.

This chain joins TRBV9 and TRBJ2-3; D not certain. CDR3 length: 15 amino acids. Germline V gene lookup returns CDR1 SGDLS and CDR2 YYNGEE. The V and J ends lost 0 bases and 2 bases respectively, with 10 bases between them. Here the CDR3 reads CASSVGRFFTDTQYF. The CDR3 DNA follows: TGTGCCAGCAGCGTAGGAAGGTTCTTCACAGATACGCAGTATTTT.

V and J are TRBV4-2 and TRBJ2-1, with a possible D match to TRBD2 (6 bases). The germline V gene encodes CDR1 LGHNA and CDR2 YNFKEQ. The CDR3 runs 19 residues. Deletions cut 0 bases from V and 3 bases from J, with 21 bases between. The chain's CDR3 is CASSQDSGPQSGYYNEQFF. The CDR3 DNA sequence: TGTGCCAGCAGCCAAGATAGCGGACCCCAGTCTGGGTACTACAATGAGCAGTTCTTC.

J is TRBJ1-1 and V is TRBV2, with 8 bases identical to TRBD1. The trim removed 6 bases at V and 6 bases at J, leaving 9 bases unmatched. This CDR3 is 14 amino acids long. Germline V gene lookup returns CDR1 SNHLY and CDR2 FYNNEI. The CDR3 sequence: CASRGTRQGPEAFF. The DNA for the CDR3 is TGTGCCAGCAGGGGGACGAGACAGGGGCCTGAAGCTTTCTTT.

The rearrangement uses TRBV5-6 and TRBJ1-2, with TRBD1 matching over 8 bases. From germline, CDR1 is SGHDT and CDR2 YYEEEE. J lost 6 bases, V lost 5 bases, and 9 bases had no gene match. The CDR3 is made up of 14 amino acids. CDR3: CASRGRGRLDGYTF. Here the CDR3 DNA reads TGTGCCAGCAGAGGCAGGGGGCGTCTGGATGGCTACACCTTC.

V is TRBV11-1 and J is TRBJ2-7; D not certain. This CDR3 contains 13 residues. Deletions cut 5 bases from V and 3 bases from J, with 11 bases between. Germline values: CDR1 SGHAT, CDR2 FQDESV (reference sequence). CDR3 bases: TGTGCCAGCAGCCCTCTAGTGAACTACGAGCAGTACTTC. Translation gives CASSPLVNYEQYF.

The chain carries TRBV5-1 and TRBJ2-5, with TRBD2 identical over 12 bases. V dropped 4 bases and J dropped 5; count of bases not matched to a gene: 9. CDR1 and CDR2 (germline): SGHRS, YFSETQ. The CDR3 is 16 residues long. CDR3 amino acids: CASSLPTSGSEETQYF. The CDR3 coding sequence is TGCGCCAGCAGCCTCCCGACTAGCGGGAGCGAGGAGACCCAGTACTTC.

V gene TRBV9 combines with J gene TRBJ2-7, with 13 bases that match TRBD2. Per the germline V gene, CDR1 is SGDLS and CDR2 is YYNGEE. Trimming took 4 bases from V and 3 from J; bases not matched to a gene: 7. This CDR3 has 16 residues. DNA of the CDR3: TGTGCCAGCAGCCCCCGACTAGCGGGAGGCATCTACGAGCAGTACTTC. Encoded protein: CASSPRLAGGIYEQYF.

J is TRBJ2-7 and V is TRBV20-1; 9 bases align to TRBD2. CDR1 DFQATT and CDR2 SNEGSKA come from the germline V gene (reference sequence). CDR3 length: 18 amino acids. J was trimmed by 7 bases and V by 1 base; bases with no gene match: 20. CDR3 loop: CSARVRLVALAGVVEQYF. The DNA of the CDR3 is TGCAGTGCTAGAGTCCGCCTTGTGGCTTTAGCGGGAGTGGTAGAGCAGTACTTC.

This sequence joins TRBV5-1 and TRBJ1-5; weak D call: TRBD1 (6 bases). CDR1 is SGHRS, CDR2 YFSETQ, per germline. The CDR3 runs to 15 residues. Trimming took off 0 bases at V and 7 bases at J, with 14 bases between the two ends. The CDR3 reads CASSLDGGGGQPQHF. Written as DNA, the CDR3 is TGCGCCAGCAGCTTGGACGGTGGAGGGGGGCAGCCCCAGCATTTT.

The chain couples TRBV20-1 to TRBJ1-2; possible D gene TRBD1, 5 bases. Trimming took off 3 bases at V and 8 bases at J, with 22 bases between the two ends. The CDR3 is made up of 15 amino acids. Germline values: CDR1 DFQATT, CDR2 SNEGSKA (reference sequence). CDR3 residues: CSASGQGVSVLGYTF. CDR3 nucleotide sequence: TGCAGTGCTAGCGGCCAGGGAGTGTCTGTGTTGGGCTACACCTTC.

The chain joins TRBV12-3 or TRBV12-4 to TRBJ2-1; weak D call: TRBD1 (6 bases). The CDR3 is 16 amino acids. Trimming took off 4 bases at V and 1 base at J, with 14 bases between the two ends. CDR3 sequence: CASSSSQDSSYNEQFF. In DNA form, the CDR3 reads TGTGCCAGCAGTTCATCCCAGGACAGTTCCTACAATGAGCAGTTCTTC.

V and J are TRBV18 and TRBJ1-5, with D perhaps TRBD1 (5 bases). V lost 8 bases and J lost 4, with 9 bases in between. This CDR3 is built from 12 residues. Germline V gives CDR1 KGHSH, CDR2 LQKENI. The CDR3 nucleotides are TGTGCCAGCGGGGGGGGGAATCAGCCCCAGCATTTT. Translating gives CASGGGNQPQHF.

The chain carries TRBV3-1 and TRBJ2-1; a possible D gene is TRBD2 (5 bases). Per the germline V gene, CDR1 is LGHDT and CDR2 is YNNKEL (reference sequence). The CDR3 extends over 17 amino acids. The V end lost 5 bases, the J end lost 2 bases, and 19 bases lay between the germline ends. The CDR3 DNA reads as TGTGCCAGCAGCGCAGGAGAGGGAAAAGGCGCCTACAATGAGCAGTTCTTC. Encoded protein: CASSAGEGKGAYNEQFF.

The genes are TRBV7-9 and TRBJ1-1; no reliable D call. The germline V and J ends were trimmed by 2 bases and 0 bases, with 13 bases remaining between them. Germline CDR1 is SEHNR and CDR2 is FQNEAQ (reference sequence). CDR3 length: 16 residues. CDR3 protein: CASSLLSGKMNTEAFF. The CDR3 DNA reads TGTGCCAGCAGCTTATTGTCCGGAAAAATGAACACTGAAGCTTTCTTT.

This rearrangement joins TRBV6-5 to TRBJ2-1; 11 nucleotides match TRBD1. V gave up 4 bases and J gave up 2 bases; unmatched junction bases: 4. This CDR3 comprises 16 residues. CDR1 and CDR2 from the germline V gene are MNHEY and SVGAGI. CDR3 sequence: CASSSRDRGTYNEQFF. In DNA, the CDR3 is TGTGCCAGCAGTTCCCGGGACAGGGGGACCTACAATGAGCAGTTCTTC.

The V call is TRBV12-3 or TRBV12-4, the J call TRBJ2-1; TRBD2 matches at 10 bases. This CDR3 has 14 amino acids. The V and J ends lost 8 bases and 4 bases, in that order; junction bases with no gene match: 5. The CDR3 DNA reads TGTGCCAGCCGTACTAGCGGGAAATACAATGAGCAGTTCTTC. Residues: CASRTSGKYNEQFF.

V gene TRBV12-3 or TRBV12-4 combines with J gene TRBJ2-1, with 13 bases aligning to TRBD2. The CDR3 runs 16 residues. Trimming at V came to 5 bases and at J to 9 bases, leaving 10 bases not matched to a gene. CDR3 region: CASSKTSGRAFGEQFF. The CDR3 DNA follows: TGTGCCAGCAGTAAAACTAGCGGGAGGGCCTTCGGTGAGCAGTTCTTC.

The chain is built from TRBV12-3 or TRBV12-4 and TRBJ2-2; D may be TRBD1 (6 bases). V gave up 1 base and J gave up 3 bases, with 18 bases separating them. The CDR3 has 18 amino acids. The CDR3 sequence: CASSLGTASKSDTGELFF. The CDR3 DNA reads TGTGCCAGCAGTTTAGGGACAGCTTCTAAGTCCGACACCGGGGAGCTGTTTTTT.

The CDR3 region has the DNA TGCGCCAGCGATCGAACGGGAGGGCCAGGTACGCAGTATTTT. It encodes CASDRTGGPGTQYF. The chain is built from TRBV5-1 and TRBJ2-3; TRBD2 matches at 8 bases. CDR1 is SGHRS and CDR2 is YFSETQ in the germline V gene. This CDR3 contains 14 residues. With 7 bases clipped from V and 8 bases from J, the junction kept 12 bases outside the gene matches. Based on the CDR3 plus reference TRBV5-1 and TRBJ2-3, the full variable domain is KAGVTQTPRYLIKTRGQQVTLSCSPISGHRSVSWYQQTPGQGLQFLFEYFSETQRNKGNFPGRFSGRQFSNSRSEMNVSTLELGDSALYLCASDRTGGPGTQYFGPGTRLTVL.

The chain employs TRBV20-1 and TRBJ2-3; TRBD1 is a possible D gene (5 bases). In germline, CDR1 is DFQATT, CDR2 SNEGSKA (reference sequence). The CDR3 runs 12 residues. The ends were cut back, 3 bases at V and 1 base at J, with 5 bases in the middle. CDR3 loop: CSARTGTDTQYF. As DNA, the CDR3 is TGCAGTGCTAGGACAGGCACAGATACGCAGTATTTT.

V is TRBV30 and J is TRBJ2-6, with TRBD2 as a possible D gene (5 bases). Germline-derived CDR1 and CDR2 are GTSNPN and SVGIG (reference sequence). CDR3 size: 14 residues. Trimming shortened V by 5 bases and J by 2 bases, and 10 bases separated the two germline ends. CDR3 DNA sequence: TGTGCCTGGCTGAGGGAACCTGGGGCCAACGTCCTGACTTTC. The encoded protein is CAWLREPGANVLTF.

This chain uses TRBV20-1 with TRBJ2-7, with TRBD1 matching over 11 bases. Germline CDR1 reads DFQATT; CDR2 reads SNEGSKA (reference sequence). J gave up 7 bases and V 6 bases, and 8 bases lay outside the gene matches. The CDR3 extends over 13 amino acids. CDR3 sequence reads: CSAPGQGAWEQYF. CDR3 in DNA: TGCAGTGCACCCGGACAGGGGGCTTGGGAGCAGTACTTC.

CDR3 DNA: TGTGCCAGCAGCCAGGCGAAGGGTCGCTACGAGCAGTACTTC. Residues: CASSQAKGRYEQYF. The rearrangement joins TRBV6-1 to TRBJ2-7; no firm D call. CDR3 length: 14 residues. The germline CDR1 and CDR2 sequences are MNHNS and SASEGT. Trimming cost V 6 bases and J 3 bases, with 15 bases left between them.

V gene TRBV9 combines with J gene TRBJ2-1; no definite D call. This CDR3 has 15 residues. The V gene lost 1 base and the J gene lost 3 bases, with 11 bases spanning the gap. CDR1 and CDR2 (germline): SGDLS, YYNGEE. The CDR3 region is CASSVSLPHYNEQFF. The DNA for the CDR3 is TGTGCCAGCAGCGTATCCTTACCGCACTACAATGAGCAGTTCTTC.

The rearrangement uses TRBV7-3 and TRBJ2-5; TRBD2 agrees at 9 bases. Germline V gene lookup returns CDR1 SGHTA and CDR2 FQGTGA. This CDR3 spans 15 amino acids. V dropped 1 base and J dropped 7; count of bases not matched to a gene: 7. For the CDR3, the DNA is TGTGCCAGCAGCTTAAAAGGCGGGAGGGACGTGACCCAGTACTTC. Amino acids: CASSLKGGRDVTQYF. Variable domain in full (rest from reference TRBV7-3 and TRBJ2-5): GAGVSQTPSNKVTEKGKYVELRCDPISGHTALYWYRQSLGQGPEFLIYFQGTGAADDSGLPNDRFFAVRPEGSVSTLKIQRTERGDSAVYLCASSLKGGRDVTQYFGPGTRLLVL.

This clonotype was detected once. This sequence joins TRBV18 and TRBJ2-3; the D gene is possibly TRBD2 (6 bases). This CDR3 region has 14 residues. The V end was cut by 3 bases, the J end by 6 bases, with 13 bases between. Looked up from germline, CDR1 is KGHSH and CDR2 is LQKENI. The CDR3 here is CASSPSSGRDTQYF. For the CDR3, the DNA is TGTGCCAGCTCACCGTCTAGTGGGAGGGATACGCAGTATTTT.

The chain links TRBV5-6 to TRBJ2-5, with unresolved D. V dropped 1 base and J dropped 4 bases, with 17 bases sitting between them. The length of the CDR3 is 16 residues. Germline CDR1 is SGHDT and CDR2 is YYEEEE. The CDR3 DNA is TGTGCCAGCAGCTTGAACGGCCCCACTTGGGGAGAGACCCAGTACTTC. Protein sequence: CASSLNGPTWGETQYF.